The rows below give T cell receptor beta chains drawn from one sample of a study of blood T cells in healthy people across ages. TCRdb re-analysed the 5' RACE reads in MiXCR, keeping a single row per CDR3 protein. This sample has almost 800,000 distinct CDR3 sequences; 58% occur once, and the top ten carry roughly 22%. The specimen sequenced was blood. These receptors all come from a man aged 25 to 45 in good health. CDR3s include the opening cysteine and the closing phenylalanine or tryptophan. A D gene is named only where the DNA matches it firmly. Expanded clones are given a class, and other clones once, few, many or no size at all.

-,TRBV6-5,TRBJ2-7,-,CASSYLAGGGYEQYF,TGTGCCAGCAGTTACTTGGCAGGGGGAGGATACGAGCAGTACTTC
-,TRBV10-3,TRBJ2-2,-,CAIRSGGVTGELFF,TGTGCCATCAGGTCCGGGGGAGTCACCGGGGAGCTGTTTTTT
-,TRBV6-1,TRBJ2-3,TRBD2,CASSERTSGSDTQYF,TGTGCCAGCAGCGAGCGGACTAGCGGGAGTGATACGCAGTATTTT
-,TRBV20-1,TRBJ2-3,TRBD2,CSAAWGGDTDTQYF,TGCAGTGCGGCCTGGGGAGGGGACACAGATACGCAGTATTTT
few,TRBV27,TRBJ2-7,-,CASRTGTPPQQYF,TGTGCCAGCAGGACCGGGACTCCCCCGCAGCAGTACTTC
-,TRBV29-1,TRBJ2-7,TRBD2,CSVTRGDGYEQYF,TGCAGCGTGACGCGGGGGGACGGGTACGAGCAGTACTTC
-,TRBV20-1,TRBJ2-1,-,CSATGRGSHEQFF,TGCAGTGCTACCGGTCGGGGGAGCCATGAGCAGTTCTTC
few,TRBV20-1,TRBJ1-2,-,CSARVQDGYGYTF,TGCAGTGCTAGAGTACAGGATGGCTATGGCTACACCTTC
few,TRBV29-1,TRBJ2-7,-,CSVNSDRTTSDYEQYF,TGCAGCGTAAATTCGGACAGAACCACGAGTGACTACGAGCAGTACTTC
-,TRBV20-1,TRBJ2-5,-,CSARSDRLTQYF,TGCAGTGCTAGATCCGACAGGTTGACCCAGTACTTC
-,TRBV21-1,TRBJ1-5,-,CASIRSPDQPQHF,TGTGCCAGCATTCGGTCTCCGGATCAGCCCCAGCATTTT
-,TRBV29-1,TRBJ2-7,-,CSAVGGPHYEQYF,TGCAGCGCGGTGGGGGGACCACACTACGAGCAGTACTTC
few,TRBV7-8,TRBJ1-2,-,CASSLGSSGDGYTF,TGTGCCAGCAGCTTAGGGAGCTCGGGAGATGGCTACACCTTC
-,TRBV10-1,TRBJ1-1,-,CASNPGMNTEAFF,TGCGCCAGCAACCCGGGCATGAACACTGAAGCTTTCTTT
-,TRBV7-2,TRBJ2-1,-,CASSSQLTEQFF,TGTGCCAGCAGCTCCCAGCTAACCGAGCAGTTCTTC
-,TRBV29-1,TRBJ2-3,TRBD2,CSVEESGVGTDTQYF,TGCAGCGTTGAAGAGAGCGGGGTCGGAACAGATACGCAGTATTTT
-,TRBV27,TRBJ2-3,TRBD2,CASSLPGTSEDTQYF,TGTGCCAGCAGTTTACCCGGGACTAGCGAAGATACGCAGTATTTT
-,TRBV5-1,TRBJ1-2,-,CASSLIQNYGYTF,TGCGCCAGCAGCTTGATACAGAACTATGGCTACACCTTC
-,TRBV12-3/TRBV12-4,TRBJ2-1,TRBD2,CASSPQGFSGGAAYNEQFF,TGTGCCAGCAGTCCCCAGGGGTTTAGCGGGGGGGCCGCATACAATGAGCAGTTCTTC
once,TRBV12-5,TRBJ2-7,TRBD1,CASVLGTGSYEQYF,TGTGCTAGTGTCCTCGGGACAGGTTCCTACGAGCAGTACTTC
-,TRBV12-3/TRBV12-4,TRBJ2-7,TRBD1,CASGTGGGWQQYF,TGTGCCAGCGGAACAGGGGGCGGTTGGCAGCAGTACTTC
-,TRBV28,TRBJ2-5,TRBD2,CASSFGSMTSGQETQYF,TGTGCCAGCAGTTTTGGTAGTATGACTAGCGGGCAAGAGACCCAGTACTTC
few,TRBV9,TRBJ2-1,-,CASSVGPEGWNEQFF,TGTGCCAGCAGCGTAGGTCCAGAGGGGTGGAATGAGCAGTTCTTC
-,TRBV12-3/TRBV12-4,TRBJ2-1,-,CASSLGSYNERFF,TGTGCCAGCAGTTTAGGGAGCTACAATGAGCGGTTCTTC
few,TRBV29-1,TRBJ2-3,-,CSVVRNTQYF,TGCAGCGTTGTCCGCAATACGCAGTATTTT
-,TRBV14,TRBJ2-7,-,CASSRSSQGREQYF,TGTGCCAGCAGCCGGAGCTCCCAGGGGCGCGAGCAGTACTTC
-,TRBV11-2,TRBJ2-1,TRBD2,CASSLMAGVVNEQFF,TGTGCCAGCAGCTTAATGGCGGGAGTAGTGAATGAGCAGTTCTTC
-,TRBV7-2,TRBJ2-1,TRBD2,CASSLAPAGGSYNEQFF,TGTGCCAGCAGCTTAGCCCCAGCGGGAGGATCCTACAATGAGCAGTTCTTC
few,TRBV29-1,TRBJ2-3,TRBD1,CSATTGGGYTDTQYF,TGCAGCGCAACCACAGGGGGCGGGTACACAGATACGCAGTATTTT
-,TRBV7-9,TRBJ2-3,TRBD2,CASSLGGTKRNTDTQYF,TGTGCCAGCAGCTTAGGGGGGACTAAGCGGAACACAGATACGCAGTATTTT
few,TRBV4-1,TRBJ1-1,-,CASSQSFWENTEAFF,TGCGCCAGCAGCCAGTCCTTTTGGGAGAACACTGAAGCTTTCTTT